The sample holds a few counts of the clone carrying this TCR beta chain. Antigen unknown. Germline trimming cut 2 bases from V and 6 bases from J; bases unmatched to any gene: 12. This CDR3 spans 16 amino acids. Per germline, CDR1 SQVTM and CDR2 ANQGSEA. A duration under 3 months, NOSPECS ≥4, CAS ≥3 and moderate-to-severe activity characterized the donors with ophthalmopathy. If patients had other autoimmune diseases, uncontrolled infections, pregnancy or lactation, they were excluded. A roughly 10 ml volume of fresh peripheral blood provided the PBMCs. RNA transcripts were the source from which TCR beta CDR3 regions were amplified. RT-PCR with HTBI primers came first, then second-round multiplex PCR. TCRdb reanalysed the multiplex PCR reads using MiXCR and keeps one entry per CDR3 protein. This sample carries approximately 210,000 distinct CDR3 sequences, under 30% of them seen once, and the ten largest clones take approximately 8.6%.

This sample stems from a study of Graves' ophthalmopathy and Graves' hyperthyroidism. Study-wide results and limits: A roughly 80% specificity and about 90% sensitivity were achieved by a 13-signature model that separated ophthalmopathy from stable hyperthyroidism.

Source material: peripheral blood. The TCR comes from a man in his fifties or sixties with Graves' ophthalmopathy. The chain employs TRBV29-1 and TRBJ2-7; TRBD2 matches 11 bases. The CDR3, as DNA: TGCAGCGTTGAACCGAGGGGTGGGCTAGCGGGAGGCGAGCAGTACTTC. Its translation is CSVEPRGGLAGGEQYF.